This TCR beta chain was captured in a study of blood T cell repertoires in COVID-19. Study background: There were acute and convalescent COVID-19 samples, and they came from the United States, Italy and Spain.

Losses at the gene ends were 5 bases for V and 7 bases for J; bases not matched to a gene: 6. The germline V gene encodes CDR1 KGHSH and CDR2 LQKENI. The CDR3 runs to 15 residues. Authors' analysis steps: Researchers report that nucleated cell counts were estimated from reference gene primer amplification. Method: immunoSEQ multiplex PCR; TCRdb's copy keeps in-frame clones and lacks some. Clonal size and the V and J genes are those of that table, whereas D and trimming came from the DNA. The repertoire consists of nearly 350,000 clones, with roughly 90% occurring once and the leading ten covering around 7.9%.

Sequenced material: peripheral blood. The receptor comes from a woman in her seventies with COVID-19, enrolled during active disease. The chain carries TRBV18 and TRBJ2-2; 11 positions match TRBD1. This CDR3 reads CASSSGQGADGELFF. CDR3 coding DNA: TGTGCCAGCTCATCAGGACAGGGGGCTGACGGGGAGCTGTTTTTT.